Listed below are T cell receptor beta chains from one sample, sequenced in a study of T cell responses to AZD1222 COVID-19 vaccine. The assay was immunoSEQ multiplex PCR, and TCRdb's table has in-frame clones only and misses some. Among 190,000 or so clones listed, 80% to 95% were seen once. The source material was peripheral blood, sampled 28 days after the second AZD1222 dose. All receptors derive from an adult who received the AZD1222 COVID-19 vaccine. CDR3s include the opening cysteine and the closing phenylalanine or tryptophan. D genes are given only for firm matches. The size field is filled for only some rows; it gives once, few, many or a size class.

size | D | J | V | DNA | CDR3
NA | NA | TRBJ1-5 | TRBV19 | TGTGCCAGTAGTATATCCCAGGGGACATGGCGTCAGCCCCAGCATTTT | CASSISQGTWRQPQHF
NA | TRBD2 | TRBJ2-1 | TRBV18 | TGTGCCAGCTCACCTACGGGACTAGCGGGGGGCAATGAGCAGTTCTTC | CASSPTGLAGGNEQFF
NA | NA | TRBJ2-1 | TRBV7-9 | TGTGCCAGCAGCTTCACGCGGACCTCGGGAGATGAGCAGTTCTTC | CASSFTRTSGDEQFF
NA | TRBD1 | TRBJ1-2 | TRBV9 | TGTGCCAGCAACGCGGGACAGTTCTATGGCTACACCTTC | CASNAGQFYGYTF
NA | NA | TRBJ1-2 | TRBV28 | TGTGCCAGCAGTCGACAGAGGAACTATGGCTACACCTTC | CASSRQRNYGYTF
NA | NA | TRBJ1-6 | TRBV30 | TGTGCCTGGACTGGGACGGGAAATTCACCCCTCCACTTT | CAWTGTGNSPLHF
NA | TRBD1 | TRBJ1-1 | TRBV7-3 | TGTGCCAGCAGCTTAAAGGGACAGGGTGGGACTGAAGCTTTCTTT | CASSLKGQGGTEAFF
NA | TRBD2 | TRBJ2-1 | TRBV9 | TGTGCCAGCAGCGTCGCCTTCTTAGCGGGAGGGCCCAATGAGCAGTTCTTC | CASSVAFLAGGPNEQFF
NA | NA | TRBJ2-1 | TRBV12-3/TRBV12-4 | TGTGCCAGCAGAACCTACCAGCATGAGCAGTTCTTC | CASRTYQHEQFF
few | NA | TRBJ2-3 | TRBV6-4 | TGTGCCAGCAGTGAGTCTAGCGAAACAGATACGCAGTATTTT | CASSESSETDTQYF
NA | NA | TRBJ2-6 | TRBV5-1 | TGCGCCAGCAGCTCTGCCGGGACTCAGGGATCTGGGGCCAACGTCCTGACTTTC | CASSSAGTQGSGANVLTF
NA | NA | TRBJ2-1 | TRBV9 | TGTGCCAGCGGGGGGCCTTCCTACAATGAGCAGTTCTTC | CASGGPSYNEQFF
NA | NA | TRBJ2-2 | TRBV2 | TGTGCCAGCAGTGACGTCCCCCCGGGAACCGGGGAGCTGTTTTTT | CASSDVPPGTGELFF
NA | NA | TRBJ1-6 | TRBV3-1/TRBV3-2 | TGTGCCAGCAGCCACAGGGTTTCACCCCTCCACTTT | CASSHRVSPLHF